The subject of this entry is one T cell receptor beta chain. This sample is part of a study of blood T cell repertoires in COVID-19. As for the study in general: Sample material is recorded as cDNA or gDNA derived from T cells, B-cell-depleted T cells, or PBMCs.

V lost 6 bases to trimming and J lost 15 bases; unmatched junction nucleotides: 12. The germline gives CDR1 LGHNT, CDR2 FRNRAP. This CDR3 spans 13 amino acids. Sequencing used immunoSEQ multiplex PCR; TCRdb keeps in-frame clones, though not all of them. The table includes about 330,000 clones, roughly 85% detected once. Sequencing used PBMCs or T cells enriched from blood (not recorded which). V is TRBV12-5 and J is TRBJ2-1, with 9 bases aligning to TRBD1. The receptor comes from a woman in her twenties or thirties who had recovered from COVID-19. The CDR3 loop reads CASGPTLTGGLFF. In DNA form, the CDR3 reads TGTGCTAGTGGCCCTACTCTGACAGGGGGTTTGTTCTTC.